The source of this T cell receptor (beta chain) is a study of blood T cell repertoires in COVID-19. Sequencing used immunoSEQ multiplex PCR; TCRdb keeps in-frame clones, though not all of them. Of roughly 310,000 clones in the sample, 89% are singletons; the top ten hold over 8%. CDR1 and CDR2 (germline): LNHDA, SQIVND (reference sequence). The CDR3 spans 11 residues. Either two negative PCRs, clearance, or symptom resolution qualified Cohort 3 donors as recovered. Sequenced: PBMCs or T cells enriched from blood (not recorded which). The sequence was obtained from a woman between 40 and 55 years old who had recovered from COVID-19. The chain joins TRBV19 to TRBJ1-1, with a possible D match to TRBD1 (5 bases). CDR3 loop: CYSTQGTEAFF. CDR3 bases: TGTTACTCGACCCAGGGCACTGAAGCTTTCTTT.